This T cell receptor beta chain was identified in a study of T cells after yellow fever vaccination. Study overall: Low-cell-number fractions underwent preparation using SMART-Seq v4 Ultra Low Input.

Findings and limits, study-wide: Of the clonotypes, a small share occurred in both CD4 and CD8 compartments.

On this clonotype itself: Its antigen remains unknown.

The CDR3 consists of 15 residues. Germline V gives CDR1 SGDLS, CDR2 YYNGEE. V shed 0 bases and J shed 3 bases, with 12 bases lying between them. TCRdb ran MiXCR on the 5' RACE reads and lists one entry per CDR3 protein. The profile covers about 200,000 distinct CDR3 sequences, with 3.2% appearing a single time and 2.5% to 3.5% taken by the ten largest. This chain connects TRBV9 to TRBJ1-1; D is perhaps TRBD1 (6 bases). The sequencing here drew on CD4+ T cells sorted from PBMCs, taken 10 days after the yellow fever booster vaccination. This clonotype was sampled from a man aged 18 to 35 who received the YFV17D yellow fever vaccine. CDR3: CASSVGGGWDTEAFF. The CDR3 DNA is TGTGCCAGCAGCGTAGGAGGGGGATGGGACACTGAAGCTTTCTTT.